Given below is one TCR beta chain in context. Sequenced by immunoSEQ multiplex PCR; TCRdb stores in-frame clones only, minus some. This table has roughly 460,000 clones, roughly 89% appearing once. This entry comes from a study of blood T cell repertoires in COVID-19. Study-wide background: From T cells, B-cell-depleted T cells, or PBMCs came the material, which was cDNA or gDNA.

From germline, CDR1 is MNHEY and CDR2 SVGEGT. V was pared by 2 bases and J by 3 bases, with 7 bases between. This CDR3 is 13 amino acids long. The V and J genes are TRBV6-2 or TRBV6-3 and TRBJ1-1; D remains unclear. The receptor was isolated from a man aged 18 to 30 with COVID-19, enrolled during active disease. Source material: peripheral blood. The CDR3: CASSYVPDTEAFF. The CDR3 DNA sequence: TGTGCCAGCAGTTACGTCCCGGACACTGAAGCTTTCTTT.